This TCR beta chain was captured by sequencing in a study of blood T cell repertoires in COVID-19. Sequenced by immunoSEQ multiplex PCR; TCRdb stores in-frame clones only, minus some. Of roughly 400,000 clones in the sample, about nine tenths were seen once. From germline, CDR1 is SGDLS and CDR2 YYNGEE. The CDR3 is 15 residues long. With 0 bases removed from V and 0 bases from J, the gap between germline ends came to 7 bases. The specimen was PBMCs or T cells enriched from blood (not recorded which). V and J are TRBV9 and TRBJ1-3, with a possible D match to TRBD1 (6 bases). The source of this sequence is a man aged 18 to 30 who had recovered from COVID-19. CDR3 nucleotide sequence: TGTGCCAGCAGCGTAGTAGGGGGCTCTGGAAACACCATATATTTT. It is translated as CASSVVGGSGNTIYF.